These 26 T cell receptor beta chains were sequenced from one sample in a study of shared clonotypes between healthy human individuals. Here immunoSEQ multiplex PCR was the method, and the copy in TCRdb shows in-frame clones only, minus some. The sample contains roughly 1,100,000 clones, 65% to 75% of which appear only once. Sample: memory CD4+ T cells sorted from blood. Regarding subset: CD45RA-negative fraction. The receptors stem from a man aged 18 to 30 in good health.

This clone was detected only a few times. Other DNA sequences in this specimen translate into the identical CDR3. This chain connects TRBV5-4 to TRBJ2-3; D uncertain. Trimming removed 0 bases at V and 8 bases at J, with 13 bases between. The CDR3 has 14 residues. Germline lookup yields CDR1 SGHNT and CDR2 YYREEE (reference sequence). The CDR3 sequence: CASSLESGAGTQYF. The CDR3 region has the DNA TGTGCCAGCAGCTTGGAATCCGGAGCTGGTACGCAGTATTTT.

The J gene is TRBJ1-6, the V gene TRBV10-3; 8 nucleotides align to TRBD1. Trimming at V came to 6 bases and at J to 10 bases, leaving 11 bases not matched to a gene. Germline V gene sequence: CDR1 ENHRY, CDR2 SYGVKD. The length of the CDR3 is 15 residues. The CDR3 here is CAIRGDRGIESPLHF. As DNA, the CDR3 is TGTGCCATCAGGGGCGACAGGGGAATAGAGTCACCCCTCCACTTT.

The chain links TRBV6-5 to TRBJ1-2; D is undetermined. The V end was cut by 0 bases, the J end by 6 bases, with 11 bases between. Germline V gene sequence: CDR1 MNHEY, CDR2 SVGAGI. The CDR3 is made up of 14 amino acids. In DNA form, the CDR3 reads TGTGCCAGCAGTTACTCTTCCGGGGAAAATGGCTACACCTTC. Translation gives CASSYSSGENGYTF.

The chain is built from TRBV11-3 and TRBJ2-2; weak D call: TRBD2 (5 bases). There are 14 residues in the CDR3. Germline V gives CDR1 SGHNT, CDR2 YENEEA. Trimming shortened V by 4 bases and J by 4 bases, and 10 bases separated the two germline ends. The CDR3 spells CASSSAGFTGELFF. CDR3 in DNA: TGTGCCAGCAGCTCCGCGGGTTTCACCGGGGAGCTGTTTTTT. The full variable domain, its missing parts supplied by reference TRBV11-3 and TRBJ2-2, is EAGVVQSPRYKIIEKKQPVAFWCNPISGHNTLYWYLQNLGQGPELLIRYENEEAVDDSQLPKDRFSAERLKGVDSTLKIQPAELGDSAVYLCASSSAGFTGELFFGEGSRLTVL.

V usage is TRBV5-1 and J usage is TRBJ2-1; no reliable D call. The V end was cut by 5 bases, the J end by 7 bases, with 13 bases between. The CDR3 is 13 amino acids. Germline assignment: CDR1 SGHRS and CDR2 YFSETQ. CDR3 in amino acids: CASSWDSWNEQFF. Written as DNA, the CDR3 is TGCGCCAGCAGTTGGGATAGTTGGAATGAGCAGTTCTTC.

This clone was seen just once. The chain uses TRBV10-3 and TRBJ2-5; 8 nucleotides match TRBD1. There are 16 residues in the CDR3. The trim removed 0 bases at V and 4 bases at J, leaving 7 bases unmatched. Germline CDR1 is ENHRY and CDR2 is SYGVKD. The CDR3 DNA sequence: TGTGCCATCAGTGAGTCCGGACAGGGTCCGGGAGAGACCCAGTACTTC. This translates into CAISESGQGPGETQYF.

The chain carries TRBV2 and TRBJ1-3; D remains ambiguous. The germline gives CDR1 SNHLY, CDR2 FYNNEI. CDR3 length: 15 amino acids. V was pared by 3 bases and J by 0 bases, with 9 bases between. The DNA of the CDR3 is TGTGCCAGCAGTGATTTCGGGAGCTCTGGAAACACCATATATTTT. Translation: CASSDFGSSGNTIYF.

This chain links TRBV18 with TRBJ1-5; 8 bases align to TRBD1. Germline CDR1 is KGHSH and CDR2 is LQKENI. This CDR3 contains 15 residues. V shed 4 bases and J 4 bases; nucleotides not matched to a gene: 6. The CDR3 reads CASSQDRGRNQPQHF. The CDR3 bases are TGTGCCAGCTCACAAGACAGGGGAAGGAATCAGCCCCAGCATTTT.

V is TRBV5-1 and J is TRBJ2-3; D possibly corresponds to TRBD2 (6 bases). The CDR3 consists of 15 residues. Germline-derived CDR1 and CDR2 are SGHRS and YFSETQ. V gave up 0 bases and J gave up 2 bases, with 10 bases separating them. The CDR3 region has the DNA TGCGCCAGCAGCTTGGGCTCTAGCGACACAGATACGCAGTATTTT. Encoded protein: CASSLGSSDTDTQYF.

The V and J genes are TRBV5-4 and TRBJ2-5; no clear D. Germline CDR1 and CDR2: SGHNT and YYREEE (reference sequence). CDR3 length: 11 amino acids. V gave up 0 bases and J gave up 7 bases, with 4 bases separating them. DNA for the CDR3: TGTGCCAGCAGCTTGGGGGTGACCCAGTACTTC. Protein sequence: CASSLGVTQYF.

This clone occurred a few times. This chain links TRBV11-2 with TRBJ2-1, with D possibly matching TRBD2 (5 bases). From germline, CDR1 is SGHAT and CDR2 FQNNGV. Trimming pared 0 bases from V and 9 bases from J, leaving 9 bases between. This CDR3 is built from 13 residues. In DNA form, the CDR3 reads TGTGCCAGCAGCTTAGAGAGGGCCTCTGAGCAGTTCTTC. Translation: CASSLERASEQFF.

The CDR3 DNA sequence: TGTGCCTGGATCCGCAACGGACAGGGGGCAGAGCAGTACTTC. This encodes CAWIRNGQGAEQYF. The chain links TRBV30 to TRBJ2-7; TRBD1 agrees at 11 bases. V shed 4 bases and J 7 bases; nucleotides not matched to a gene: 9. The CDR3 extends over 14 amino acids. The germline V gene encodes CDR1 GTSNPN and CDR2 SVGIG (reference sequence).

The chain combines TRBV18 with TRBJ1-4; 9 bases map to TRBD1. This CDR3 is built from 19 residues. The V gene end was trimmed by 1 base and the J gene end by 6 bases; junction bases not matched to a gene: 15. Per the germline V gene, CDR1 is KGHSH and CDR2 is LQKENI. The CDR3 loop is CASSPRPQAYRGRDEKLFF. The CDR3 nucleotides read TGTGCCAGCTCACCACGTCCTCAAGCTTACAGGGGGCGGGATGAAAAACTGTTTTTT.

This clone was observed a few times. V gene TRBV29-1 combines with J gene TRBJ1-2; 7 bases are shared with TRBD1. This CDR3 is built from 14 residues. CDR1 and CDR2 from the germline V gene are SQVTM and ANQGSEA. Unmatched junction bases numbered 11, after V lost 7 bases and J lost 3 bases. CDR3 sequence: CSAGEGALDYGYTF. In DNA, the CDR3 is TGCAGCGCCGGGGAGGGGGCTTTGGACTATGGCTACACCTTC.

The chain is built from TRBV5-1 and TRBJ2-7; 13 bases are shared with TRBD2. Per the germline V gene, CDR1 is SGHRS and CDR2 is YFSETQ. Trimming at V came to 4 bases and at J to 2 bases, leaving 9 bases not matched to a gene. This CDR3 comprises 17 residues. CDR3 DNA sequence: TGCGCCAGCAGCCACTTCGGGACTAGCGGGGCCACCTACGAGCAGTACTTC. Its protein product is CASSHFGTSGATYEQYF.

This chain connects TRBV11-2 to TRBJ2-1, with D perhaps being TRBD1 or TRBD2 (5 bases each). This CDR3 comprises 15 residues. The V end lost 4 bases, the J end lost 2 bases, and 12 bases lay between the germline ends. Germline V gene sequence: CDR1 SGHAT, CDR2 FQNNGV. CDR3 nucleotide sequence: TGTGCCAGCAGCTCCGTGAGGGGCCCCTACAATGAGCAGTTCTTC. It translates to CASSSVRGPYNEQFF.

The chain links TRBV29-1 to TRBJ1-4; no firm D call. The CDR3 runs to 12 residues. CDR1 SQVTM and CDR2 ANQGSEA come from the germline V gene. V gave up 4 bases and J gave up 10 bases, with 13 bases separating them. The CDR3 loop reads CSVGREGGKLFF. In DNA form, the CDR3 reads TGCAGCGTTGGAAGGGAGGGAGGAAAACTGTTTTTT.

Details on this clone: The sample contains more than one DNA sequence encoding this CDR3. This chain joins TRBV9 and TRBJ2-5; D remains ambiguous. The CDR3 is 13 amino acids. Germline loops: CDR1 SGDLS, CDR2 YYNGEE. V shed 2 bases and J shed 4 bases, with 9 bases lying between them. CDR3 coding DNA: TGTGCCAGCAGCGTTTACGGCCGAGAGACCCAGTACTTC. It is translated as CASSVYGRETQYF.

This clone has just one count. The chain links TRBV10-3 to TRBJ2-7; D perhaps matches TRBD1 (7 bases). The germline V gene encodes CDR1 ENHRY and CDR2 SYGVKD. The V and J ends lost 8 bases and 0 bases respectively, with 11 bases between them. The CDR3 runs 13 residues. CDR3 sequence: CAIQGGNSYEQYF. DNA for the CDR3: TGTGCCATCCAGGGGGGAAACTCCTACGAGCAGTACTTC.

This clone was seen ten or more times. The rearrangement links TRBV25-1 to TRBJ2-3; 7 bases map to TRBD1. The J segment lost 2 bases and the V segment lost 5 bases, leaving 7 bases of the junction unmatched. Per the germline V gene, CDR1 is MGHDK and CDR2 is SYGVNS. This CDR3 spans 15 amino acids. CDR3 amino acids: CASSHTGDYTDTQYF. The CDR3 bases are TGTGCCAGCAGTCATACAGGGGATTACACAGATACGCAGTATTTT.

The chain recombines TRBV4-3 with TRBJ2-7; 11 nucleotides match TRBD1. J was trimmed by 2 bases and V by 4 bases; bases with no gene match: 4. Per the germline V gene, CDR1 is LGHNA and CDR2 is YSLEER. The CDR3 runs 15 residues. The CDR3 here is CASSPGGQGAYEQYF. CDR3 in DNA: TGCGCCAGCAGCCCCGGGGGACAGGGGGCCTACGAGCAGTACTTC.

This clone was seen a single time. V usage is TRBV11-1 and J usage is TRBJ2-7, with D perhaps matching TRBD2 (7 bases). CDR1 and CDR2 (germline): SGHAT, FQDESV (reference sequence). V lost 5 bases to trimming and J lost 3 bases, with 20 bases between them. The CDR3 runs 16 residues. CDR3: CASSRVVSGGIYEQYF. The CDR3 nucleotides are TGTGCCAGCAGCCGGGTGGTTTCGGGGGGCATCTACGAGCAGTACTTC.

The genes are TRBV7-2 and TRBJ2-7; 10 nucleotides line up with TRBD1. The germline CDR1 and CDR2 sequences are SGHTA and FQGNSA. Trimming at V came to 4 bases and at J to 7 bases, leaving 13 bases not matched to a gene. The CDR3 covers 16 residues. CDR3 protein: CASSSGTGVMFREQYF. CDR3 sequence (DNA): TGTGCCAGCAGCTCCGGGACAGGGGTAATGTTCAGGGAGCAGTACTTC. The full variable domain, in which reference TRBV7-2 and TRBJ2-7 provide the parts outside the CDR3, is GAGVSQSPSNKVTEKGKDVELRCDPISGHTALYWYRQSLGQGLEFLIYFQGNSAPDKSGLPSDRFSAERTGGSVSTLTIQRTQQEDSAVYLCASSSGTGVMFREQYFGPGTRLTVT.

The chain joins TRBV7-9 to TRBJ2-1; TRBD2 matches 10 bases. This CDR3 region has 17 residues. V shed 5 bases, J shed 6 bases, and the junction held 13 bases outside the gene matches. Germline V gives CDR1 SEHNR, CDR2 FQNEAQ (reference sequence). CDR3 in amino acids: CASSQPPGASGSNEQFF. The CDR3 DNA follows: TGTGCCAGCAGCCAGCCCCCTGGAGCTAGCGGGAGCAATGAGCAGTTCTTC.

The CDR3 loop reads CSASGVWGYTF. The CDR3, as DNA: TGCAGTGCTAGTGGTGTGTGGGGCTACACCTTC. V usage is TRBV20-1 and J usage is TRBJ1-2; the D is unclear. This CDR3 region has 11 residues. The V end was cut by 3 bases, the J end by 8 bases, with 10 bases between. Germline V lookup: CDR1 DFQATT, CDR2 SNEGSKA (reference sequence).

The chain has TRBV27 and TRBJ1-2; maybe TRBD1 (5 bases). Trimming removed 7 bases from V and 2 bases from J, with 17 bases in between. Germline lookup yields CDR1 MNHEY and CDR2 SMNVEV (reference sequence). This CDR3 region has 15 residues. This CDR3 reads CASKRGGAGNYGYTF. As DNA, the CDR3 is TGTGCCAGCAAGAGGGGAGGGGCCGGGAACTATGGCTACACCTTC.